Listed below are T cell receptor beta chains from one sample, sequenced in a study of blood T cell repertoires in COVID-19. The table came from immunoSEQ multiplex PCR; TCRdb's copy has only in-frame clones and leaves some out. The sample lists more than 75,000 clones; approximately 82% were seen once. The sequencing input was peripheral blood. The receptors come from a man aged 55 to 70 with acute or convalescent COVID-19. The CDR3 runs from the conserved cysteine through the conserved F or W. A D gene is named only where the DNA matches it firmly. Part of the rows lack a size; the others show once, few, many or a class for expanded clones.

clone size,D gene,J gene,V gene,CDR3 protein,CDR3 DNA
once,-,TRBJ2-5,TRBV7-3,CASSLTGEETQYF,TGTGCCAGCAGCTTAACAGGGGAAGAGACCCAGTACTTC
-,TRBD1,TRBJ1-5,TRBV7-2,CASSWGQGNQPQHF,TGTGCCAGCAGCTGGGGACAGGGCAATCAGCCCCAGCATTTT
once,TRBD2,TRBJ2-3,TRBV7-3,CASSLTGSGGVTDTQYF,TGTGCCAGCAGCTTAACCGGGAGCGGGGGGGTCACAGATACGCAGTATTTT
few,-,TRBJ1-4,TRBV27,CASSVTGGPLTNEKLFF,TGTGCCAGCAGTGTGACGGGGGGCCCTCTAACTAATGAAAAACTGTTTTTT
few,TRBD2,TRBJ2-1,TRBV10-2,CASSRTSGGANNEQFF,TGCGCCAGCAGTCGGACTAGCGGGGGGGCAAACAATGAGCAGTTCTTC
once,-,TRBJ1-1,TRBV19,CASSIFWTPINTEAFF,TGTGCCAGTAGTATTTTTTGGACTCCGATCAACACTGAAGCTTTCTTT
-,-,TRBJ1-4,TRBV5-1,CASSLGVPTNEKLFF,TGCGCCAGCAGCTTGGGCGTTCCAACTAATGAAAAACTGTTTTTT
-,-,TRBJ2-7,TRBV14,CASNNFGDEQYF,TGTGCCAGCAATAACTTCGGGGACGAGCAGTACTTC
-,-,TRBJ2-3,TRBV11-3,CASSLGLEADTQYF,TGTGCCAGCAGCTTAGGCCTAGAGGCAGATACGCAGTATTTT
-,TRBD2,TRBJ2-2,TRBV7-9,CASSLVAGGGTGELFF,TGTGCCAGCAGCTTAGTTGCGGGGGGCGGGACCGGGGAGCTGTTTTTT
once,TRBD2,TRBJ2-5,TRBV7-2,CASSLAGRGETQYF,TGTGCCAGCAGCTTAGCTGGGAGGGGAGAGACCCAGTACTTC
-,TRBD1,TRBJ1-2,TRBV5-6,CASTPDRVGGGYTF,TGTGCCAGCACCCCGGACAGGGTTGGAGGTGGCTACACCTTC
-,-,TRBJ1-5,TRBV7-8,CASSSGGASNQPQHF,TGTGCCAGCAGCTCCGGGGGGGCTAGCAATCAGCCCCAGCATTTT
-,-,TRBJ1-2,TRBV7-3,CASSLGPGTGEGYTF,TGTGCCAGCAGCTTAGGGCCGGGAACCGGGGAGGGCTACACCTTC
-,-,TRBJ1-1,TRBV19,CASSIDGGYTEAFF,TGTGCCAGTAGTATAGACGGAGGGTACACTGAAGCTTTCTTT
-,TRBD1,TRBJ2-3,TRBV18,CASSPPTGSPADTQYF,TGTGCCAGCTCACCACCGACAGGGTCTCCGGCAGATACGCAGTATTTT
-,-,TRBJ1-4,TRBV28,CASRDKEILSGELFF,TGTGCCAGCCGGGACAAGGAGATACTTAGTGGTGAACTGTTTTTT
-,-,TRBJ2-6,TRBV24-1,CATSDIRAGANVLTF,TGTGCCACCAGTGATATTCGGGCTGGGGCCAACGTCCTGACTTTC
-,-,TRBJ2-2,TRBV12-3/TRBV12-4,CASSFLYTGELFF,TGTGCCAGCAGTTTCCTCTACACCGGGGAGCTGTTTTTT
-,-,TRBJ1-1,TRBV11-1,CASSFAGVNTEAFF,TGTGCCAGCAGCTTTGCAGGCGTGAACACTGAAGCTTTCTTT
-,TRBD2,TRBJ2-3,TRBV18,CASSPGLAGGTDTQYF,TGTGCCAGCTCACCGGGACTAGCGGGGGGGACAGATACGCAGTATTTT
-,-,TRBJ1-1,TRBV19,CASSLRKPLMNTEAFF,TGTGCCAGTAGTCTTCGAAAGCCATTAATGAACACTGAAGCTTTCTTT
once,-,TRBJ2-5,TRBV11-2,CASKEEELEETQYF,TGTGCCAGCAAGGAAGAGGAGTTGGAGGAGACCCAGTACTTC
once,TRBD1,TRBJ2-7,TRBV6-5,CASSSPGQGVEEQYF,TGTGCCAGCAGTTCGCCGGGACAGGGGGTGGAAGAGCAGTACTTC
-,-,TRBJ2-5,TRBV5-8,CASSLGAGISQETQYF,TGTGCCAGCAGCTTGGGGGCAGGCATTTCTCAAGAGACCCAGTACTTC
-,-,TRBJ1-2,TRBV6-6,CASSYSGGRGGYTF,TGTGCCAGCAGTTACTCGGGGGGGCGGGGCGGCTACACCTTC
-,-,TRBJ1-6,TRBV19,CASTAAFSSYNSPLHF,TGTGCCAGTACGGCGGCCTTTAGCTCCTATAATTCACCCCTCCACTTT
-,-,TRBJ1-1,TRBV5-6,CASSGILEAFF,TGTGCCAGCAGCGGAATACTAGAAGCTTTCTTT
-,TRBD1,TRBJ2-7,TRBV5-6,CASSFGAGTGISSPYEQYF,TGTGCCAGCAGCTTTGGCGCTGGGACAGGGATATCGAGTCCTTACGAGCAGTACTTC
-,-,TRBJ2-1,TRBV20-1,CSARRPNEQFF,TGCAGTGCTAGACGTCCCAATGAGCAGTTCTTC
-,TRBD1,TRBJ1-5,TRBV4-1,CASSQEQGGNQPQHF,TGCGCCAGCAGCCAAGAACAGGGGGGCAATCAGCCCCAGCATTTT
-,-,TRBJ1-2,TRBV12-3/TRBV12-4,CASTPTGFYGYTF,TGTGCCAGCACCCCAACAGGCTTCTATGGCTACACCTTC
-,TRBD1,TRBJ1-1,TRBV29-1,CSTGAGLRNTEAFF,TGCAGCACAGGGGCGGGGCTGAGAAACACTGAAGCTTTCTTT
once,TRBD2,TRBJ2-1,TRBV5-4,CASSPGGGGGNEQFF,TGTGCCAGCAGCCCGGGGGGGGGTGGAGGAAATGAGCAGTTCTTC
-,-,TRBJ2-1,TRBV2,CASSDERGWQRRNEQFF,TGTGCCAGCAGTGATGAAAGAGGGTGGCAGAGACGCAATGAGCAGTTCTTC
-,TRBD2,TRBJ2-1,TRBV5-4,CASSVGLAGGANEQFF,TGTGCCAGCAGCGTGGGACTAGCGGGGGGCGCCAATGAGCAGTTCTTC
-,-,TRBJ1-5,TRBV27,CASSSIQGRSGQHF,TGTGCCAGCAGTTCCATACAGGGACGGTCCGGCCAGCATTTT
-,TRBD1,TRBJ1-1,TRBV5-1,CASSLNRGVTEAFF,TGCGCCAGCAGCTTAAACAGGGGTGTCACTGAAGCTTTCTTT
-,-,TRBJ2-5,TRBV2,CASSESPAGVQETQYF,TGTGCCAGCAGTGAAAGTCCAGCGGGTGTTCAAGAGACCCAGTACTTC
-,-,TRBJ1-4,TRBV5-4,CASSPRSGQNEKLFF,TGTGCCAGCAGCCCTCGATCTGGCCAGAACGAAAAACTGTTTTTT
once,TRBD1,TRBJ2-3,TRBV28,CASSLFTGGPARDTQYF,TGTGCCAGCAGTTTATTTACAGGGGGCCCGGCCAGAGATACGCAGTATTTT
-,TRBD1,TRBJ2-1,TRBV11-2,CASSLLSGTGGSAYNEQFF,TGTGCCAGCAGCTTACTTTCCGGGACAGGGGGATCAGCCTACAATGAGCAGTTCTTC
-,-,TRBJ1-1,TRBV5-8,CASSTGGYTEAFF,TGTGCCAGCAGCACGGGAGGCTACACTGAAGCTTTCTTT
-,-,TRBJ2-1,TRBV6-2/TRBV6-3,CASSERVARSYNEQFF,TGTGCCAGCAGCGAACGTGTAGCGAGGTCCTACAATGAGCAGTTCTTC
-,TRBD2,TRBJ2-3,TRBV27,CASRPRDYGADTQYF,TGTGCCAGCCGCCCCCGGGACTATGGTGCAGATACGCAGTATTTT
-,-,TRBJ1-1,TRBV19,CASTPRATGLNTEAFF,TGTGCCAGTACCCCCAGGGCCACAGGGCTGAACACTGAAGCTTTCTTT